The entry that follows covers one T cell receptor beta chain sequence. This entry belongs to a study of blood T cell repertoires in COVID-19. The data were produced by immunoSEQ multiplex PCR, yet TCRdb's version contains in-frame clones alone and is incomplete. The table shows about 200,000 clones, with approximately 80% occurring only once. Trimming pared 5 bases from V and 0 bases from J, leaving 20 bases between. CDR1 and CDR2 (germline): SGHTA, FQGNSA. This CDR3 has 18 residues. The chain couples TRBV7-2 to TRBJ1-5, with D possibly matching TRBD1 (6 bases). The source of this sequence is a woman aged 40-49 years with acute COVID-19. The sample consisted of PBMCs or T cells enriched from blood (not recorded which). DNA for the CDR3: TGTGCCAGCAGCCCCCGCCAGGGGAGGGGTTATAGCAATCAGCCCCAGCATTTT. Its translation: CASSPRQGRGYSNQPQHF.